This TCR beta chain originates from a study of T-cell reconstitution after alpha-beta-depleted transplantation in children. General study points: From newly produced T cells came most of the T-cell counts and diversity one year after transplant. Recipient T cells and thymic progenitors that survived were the source of the high TCRbeta diversity seen at day 60 in some patients. Several hundred expanded graft clones reportedly gave rise to the alpha-beta T cells present about two months after transplant.

CDR1 and CDR2 from the germline V gene are KGHSH and LQKENI. The CDR3 has 14 residues. With 3 bases removed from V and 14 bases from J, the gap between germline ends came to 22 bases. During its preparation, the TCRbeta library received unique molecular identifiers. TCRdb re-analysed the PCR reads in MiXCR, keeping a single row per CDR3 protein. The sample yields about 300,000 distinct CDR3 sequences, 6% to 10% seen once. With regard to this clonotype: Its specificity is not known.

The starting material was peripheral blood, obtained 360 days after TCRalphabeta/CD19-depleted stem cell transplant. The TCR comes from a female patient aged 2-10 years who had a stem cell transplant for Fanconi anemia, so the T cells may come from the graft donor. The chain uses TRBV18 and TRBJ2-5, with D possibly matching TRBD1 (6 bases). CDR3 bases: TGTGCCAGCTCACCGACGACAGGCACACTACCCCCCTACTTC. Its protein product is CASSPTTGTLPPYF.